This T cell receptor beta chain appears in the sequencing data of a study of shared clonotypes between healthy human individuals (dated by TCRdb to the early 2020s). About the investigation overall: The cohort included a few men and a couple of women between 18 and 49 years of age. To increase sequencing depth and limit assay-specific biases, TCR repertoire library preparation and sequencing were carried out by different laboratories using diverse techniques. Leukapheresis yielded between about 0.8 and 9.5 billion PBMCs per donor. For each donor, three plates each were used for CD4 naive and CD4 memory, two plates were used for CD8 naive, and one plate was used for CD8 memory. Blood TCR repertoires of about 5 healthy adults were deeply sequenced to estimate repertoire size and the extent of clonotype sharing between individuals. The paper's findings and limits, for the study overall: Based on pairwise subsampling, the degree of clonotype sharing among donors was expected to be affected by sequencing depth. Even with the large sequencing depth, rarefaction of the sorted-subset datasets indicated that sequencing was incomplete. Naive subsets generally had larger estimated clonotype richness than memory subsets. Sampling was restricted to blood, and TCR repertoires in tissues likely differ from the TCR repertoires found in blood. Sharing across a few donors was observed for 4.5% to 6.5% of naive CD4, less than 4% of naive CD8, 2% to 2.5% of memory CD4, and about 0.38% of memory CD8 clonotypes. Clonotypes shared by all four sorted-subset donors showed higher generation probabilities than non-shared clonotypes. Because the study included only a small number of donors, the genetic and exposure-history diversity represented was limited.

Reading the germline V gene gives CDR1 SGHVS and CDR2 FNYEAQ. Cut back by 5 bases and 5 bases, the V and J ends lie 14 bases apart. The CDR3 numbers 14 residues from cysteine through phenylalanine. The DNA shown is the 42-base CDR3, in frame from base 1. A remark on this clone: What antigen it recognizes has not been identified. It has no much larger one-base neighbor in the sample; base qualities were not kept.

Healthy HIV-negative adults with no recently reported acute infections or vaccinations were included as donors. Every donor was a Caucasian adult residing in Nashville, Tennessee, USA. CD8 memory samples consisted of magnetically selected CD45RO+ cells combined with CCR7-negative CD45RA+ effector memory (TemRA) cells. After blood collection by leukapheresis, PBMCs were isolated using Ficoll-Histopaque density gradient centrifugation and then cryopreserved in the vapor phase of liquid nitrogen. Analytical flow cytometry was used to check the purity and quantity of each magnetically sorted T cell population. Genomic DNA was isolated from every sorted fraction and measured by UV absorbance on a Nanodrop 2000c. Using the deep immunoSEQ assay, multiplex PCR amplified TCR CDR3 regions from genomic DNA. Extracted genomic DNA from each cell subset was spread evenly across all wells of several immunoSEQ 96-well plates, with each plate serving as a replicate. For sorted subsets, each replicate PCR was loaded with about 200 ng genomic DNA, equivalent to 25,000 to 30,000 T cell genomes. The purified libraries were quantified using a Qubit 3.0 fluorometer, sized with a Bioanalyzer 2100, and then quantified again using the KAPA Library Quantification kit. Every immunoSEQ 96-well plate was sequenced on a dedicated single-read 150-cycle Illumina NextSeq 550 flow cell. Per the source publication's procedure: Because the immunoSEQ output held only junctional sequences and lacked quality scores, the filtering could not match the filtering applied to full-length reads. To assign V/J genes and CDR3, sequences were annotated using PyIR, a Python wrapper for IgBLAST v1.9, with IMGT germline references. Reads with weak V/J assignments (E-value above 1e-6), missing CDR3, stop codons, out-of-frame junctions, or ambiguous translated residues were removed. V3J clonotypes were defined as sequences sharing an identical inferred V gene, J gene, and CDR3 amino acid sequence. Percentage overlap between repertoires was calculated by dividing the number of shared unique clonotypes by the size of the smaller repertoire. Repertoire richness was assessed with RTK rarefaction, the Chao1 estimator, and Recon v2.1 estimates of unobserved clonotypes. OLGA was used to compute generation probabilities for all TCRbeta clonotypes that the gDNA method yielded from several donors. Sourced from immuneACCESS, this table was stored by TCRdb with only in-frame sequences that have V and J called. A share of the clones is absent; for the studies checked, an unresolved V gene accounts for under half, and the remainder has no known explanation. The DNA gave D and trimming, while V, J and clone size come from that table. The sample includes 85,000 to 100,000 clones, with 65% to 70% observed a single time. Less than 55% of the sample comes from the top ten.

This chain is built from TRBV7-6 and TRBJ2-3; the D gene remains uncertain. This receptor was identified in a young man in good health. Input material: memory CD8+ T cells sorted from blood. This sample's cell subset or site label indicates: CD45RO+ cells pooled with CCR7-negative TemRA cells. The CDR3 region has the sequence CASSRQGRQDTQYF. Here is the DNA: TGTGCCAGCAGCCGACAAGGACGGCAAGATACGCAGTATTTT.